The 29 T cell receptor beta chains given below trace back to one sample, sequenced in a study of CD8 T cells in Susac syndrome. A quantity of roughly 0.5 to 1 ug RNA underwent reverse transcription using random hexamers. TCRdb re-called the immunoSEQ multiplex PCR reads with MiXCR, one entry per CDR3 protein. The sample carries roughly 120,000 distinct CDR3 sequences, around 94% recorded once. Sequenced material: CD4+ T cells from PBMCs. All receptors come from a human donor in good health.

V usage is TRBV7-8 and J usage is TRBJ2-3; TRBD2 matches 7 bases. The trim removed 4 bases at V and 14 bases at J, leaving 12 bases unmatched. The CDR3 is 13 amino acids. CDR1 and CDR2 from the germline V gene are SGHVS and FQNEAQ. The CDR3 DNA sequence: TGTGCCAGCAGCTGGGGATTGGCTAGCGGTTCGTATTTT. This gives the protein CASSWGLASGSYF.

The V and J genes are TRBV5-1 and TRBJ2-3; 12 bases line up with TRBD2. The CDR3 contains 16 residues. Germline CDR1 reads SGHRS; CDR2 reads YFSETQ. With 0 bases clipped from V and 5 bases from J, the junction kept 4 bases outside the gene matches. DNA for the CDR3: TGCGCCAGCAGCTTGGGACTAGCGGGAGAAGTAGATACGCAGTATTTT. Its protein is CASSLGLAGEVDTQYF.

V gene TRBV18 combines with J gene TRBJ1-2; D not certain. V lost 5 bases to trimming and J lost 8 bases, with 15 bases between them. This CDR3 spans 13 amino acids. The V gene's germline CDR1 is KGHSH and CDR2 LQKENI. CDR3 nucleotide sequence: TGTGCCAGCTCAACCACCGAGCCTGACGGCTACACCTTC. Protein sequence: CASSTTEPDGYTF.

This chain links TRBV18 with TRBJ2-2, with 7 bases that match TRBD1. This CDR3 region has 17 residues. Germline values: CDR1 KGHSH, CDR2 LQKENI. V was pared by 1 base and J by 3 bases, with 8 bases of the junction left unmatched. CDR3: CASSPQQGRLYTGELFF. As DNA, the CDR3 is TGTGCCAGCTCACCACAACAGGGGCGTCTTTACACCGGGGAGCTGTTTTTT.

This sequence joins TRBV19 and TRBJ1-1, with a weak D call TRBD1 (6 bases). Trimming left V 7 bases short and J 1 base short, with 10 bases between. The germline CDR1 and CDR2 sequences are LNHDA and SQIVND (reference sequence). The CDR3 loop spans 13 amino acids. The CDR3 region is CASILQGNTEAFF. DNA of the CDR3: TGTGCCAGTATTCTACAGGGGAACACTGAAGCTTTCTTT.

The V call is TRBV30, the J call TRBJ2-2, with no clear D. V lost 0 bases and J 3 bases, leaving 11 bases between the germline ends. Germline assignment: CDR1 GTSNPN and CDR2 SVGIG (reference sequence). The CDR3 is 15 amino acids. The CDR3 sequence: CAWSVGTLYTGELFF. The CDR3 DNA is TGTGCCTGGAGTGTTGGAACCCTTTACACCGGGGAGCTGTTTTTT.

V and J are TRBV29-1 and TRBJ1-4; the D is unclear. V was shortened by 4 bases and J by 7 bases, with 7 bases between the two germline ends. CDR1 and CDR2 (germline): SQVTM, ANQGSEA. The CDR3 is made up of 11 amino acids. CDR3 coding DNA: TGCAGCGTTGGTACAAGTGAAAAACTGTTTTTT. It codes for CSVGTSEKLFF.

The rearrangement uses TRBV5-5 and TRBJ2-5; 7 bases are shared with TRBD1. CDR1 and CDR2 from the germline V gene are SGHKS and YYEKEE (reference sequence). After removal of 4 bases from V and 3 bases from J, the junction contained 12 bases not matched to a gene. CDR3 length: 16 amino acids. In nucleotides, the CDR3 is TGTGCCAGCAGCCTCCCTACCGGTGGGACAGAAGAGACCCAGTACTTC. Amino acid sequence: CASSLPTGGTEETQYF.

This clonotype was observed a single time. This chain connects TRBV7-9 to TRBJ2-7; no reliable D call. The length of the CDR3 is 14 residues. The germline V gene has CDR1 SEHNR and CDR2 FQNEAQ (reference sequence). Trimming took off 2 bases at V and 1 base at J, with 9 bases between the two ends. This CDR3 reads CASSLYAESYEQYF. CDR3 bases: TGTGCCAGCAGCTTATACGCAGAGTCCTACGAGCAGTACTTC.

This sequence joins TRBV27 and TRBJ1-2; TRBD1 matches 7 bases. From germline, CDR1 is MNHEY and CDR2 SMNVEV (reference sequence). The CDR3 is made up of 14 amino acids. V dropped 5 bases and J dropped 5; count of bases not matched to a gene: 8. CDR3 amino acids: CASSLNRGEYGYTF. In DNA, the CDR3 is TGTGCCAGCAGTCTAAACAGGGGCGAATATGGCTACACCTTC.

The rearrangement links TRBV20-1 to TRBJ1-1; D unclear. V lost 3 bases and J 0 bases, leaving 8 bases between the germline ends. In germline, CDR1 is DFQATT, CDR2 SNEGSKA (reference sequence). This CDR3 contains 13 residues. The CDR3 bases are TGCAGTGCTAGGTCTCAGATGAACACTGAAGCTTTCTTT. The encoded protein is CSARSQMNTEAFF.

The chain employs TRBV19 and TRBJ2-1; 8 bases are a match to TRBD2. The CDR3 runs 15 residues. The junction had 8 bases not matched to a gene; V was cut back by 6 bases and J by 4 bases. CDR1 LNHDA and CDR2 SQIVND come from the germline V gene (reference sequence). In DNA, the CDR3 is TGTGCCAGTAGAGTGGGGGCGGGGGGATACAATGAGCAGTTCTTC. Residues: CASRVGAGGYNEQFF. Using reference TRBV19 and TRBJ2-1 for the parts outside the CDR3, the full variable domain is DGGITQSPKYLFRKEGQNVTLSCEQNLNHDAMYWYRQDPGQGLRLIYYSQIVNDFQKGDIAEGYSVSREKKESFPLTVTSAQKNPTAFYLCASRVGAGGYNEQFFGPGTRLTVL.

The V call is TRBV6-2 or TRBV6-3, the J call TRBJ2-5; 12 bases are shared with TRBD2. The germline V gene has CDR1 MNHEY and CDR2 SVGEGT. The V gene end was trimmed by 6 bases and the J gene end by 4 bases; junction bases not matched to a gene: 6. The CDR3 consists of 15 residues. CDR3 sequence reads: CASSSGLAGRETQYF. The CDR3 DNA reads as TGTGCCAGCAGCTCTGGACTAGCGGGAAGAGAGACCCAGTACTTC.

This chain joins TRBV20-1 and TRBJ2-7, with D tentatively TRBD2 (5 bases). The germline V gene has CDR1 DFQATT and CDR2 SNEGSKA (reference sequence). Trimming cost V 7 bases and J 0 bases, with 16 bases left between them. The CDR3 spans 14 residues. CDR3 protein: CSVISGSASYEQYF. The CDR3 DNA reads TGCAGTGTCATCAGCGGCAGCGCCTCCTACGAGCAGTACTTC.

This chain links TRBV19 with TRBJ1-5; no definite D call. In germline, CDR1 is LNHDA, CDR2 SQIVND (reference sequence). Trimming cost V 10 bases and J 3 bases, with 13 bases left between them. The CDR3 runs to 13 residues. CDR3 DNA: TGTGCCACTATGGGCACCCTCAATCAGCCCCAGCATTTT. Translation gives CATMGTLNQPQHF.

This chain joins TRBV19 and TRBJ2-7, with D tentatively TRBD1 (6 bases). Per germline, CDR1 LNHDA and CDR2 SQIVND (reference sequence). V lost 6 bases, J lost 7 bases, and 16 bases lay in between. This CDR3 is built from 13 residues. In DNA form, the CDR3 reads TGTGCCAGTAGCCGAATACAGGGTCGTGAGCAGTACTTC. It is translated as CASSRIQGREQYF.

The chain's CDR3 is CSAGRAGLRGTEAFF. The CDR3 coding sequence is TGCAGTGCAGGCCGAGCCGGGCTTCGTGGCACTGAAGCTTTCTTT. The genes are TRBV20-1 and TRBJ1-1; D not resolved. V lost 6 bases and J 4 bases, leaving 21 bases between the germline ends. CDR3 length: 15 residues. CDR1 and CDR2 (germline): DFQATT, SNEGSKA (reference sequence).

This chain links TRBV5-6 with TRBJ2-1; the match to TRBD2 covers 12 bases. This CDR3 has 16 residues. Germline V CDR1 and CDR2: SGHDT, YYEEEE. Trimming cost V 2 bases and J 9 bases; bases outside gene matches: 9. For the CDR3, the DNA is TGTGCCAGCAGCTTACGACTAGCGGGAGTGTTGAGTGAGCAGTTCTTC. This codes for CASSLRLAGVLSEQFF.

V gene TRBV18 combines with J gene TRBJ1-4; possible D gene TRBD1, 6 bases. The CDR3 is made up of 16 amino acids. Looked up from germline, CDR1 is KGHSH and CDR2 is LQKENI. Trimming took off 2 bases at V and 4 bases at J, with 14 bases between the two ends. The CDR3 nucleotides are TGTGCCAGCTCACCAACGGGGGCCAGCCTTAATGAAAAACTGTTTTTT. This gives the protein CASSPTGASLNEKLFF.

V gene TRBV20-1 combines with J gene TRBJ2-1; D not certain. Germline loops: CDR1 DFQATT, CDR2 SNEGSKA (reference sequence). Trimming removed 1 base from V and 6 bases from J, with 16 bases in between. The CDR3 covers 15 residues. CDR3 DNA: TGCAGTGCTAGAGTGGGCGTTAGGTTCGGCAATGAGCAGTTCTTC. Protein product: CSARVGVRFGNEQFF.

This clonotype was counted a few times. The J gene is TRBJ2-1, the V gene TRBV20-1, with a weak D call TRBD2 (5 bases). Germline V gene data show CDR1 as DFQATT and CDR2 as SNEGSKA (reference sequence). V was shortened by 6 bases and J by 8 bases, with 5 bases between the two germline ends. This CDR3 has 9 amino acids. The CDR3 sequence is CSAGDEQFF. Here the CDR3 DNA reads TGCAGTGCCGGGGATGAGCAGTTCTTC.

The chain couples TRBV20-1 to TRBJ2-3; D is ambiguous. CDR1 is DFQATT and CDR2 is SNEGSKA in the germline V gene (reference sequence). The V gene lost 7 bases and the J gene lost 3 bases, with 17 bases spanning the gap. CDR3 length: 14 amino acids. The CDR3 loop reads CSVSPGERTDTQYF. DNA for the CDR3: TGCAGTGTCTCGCCGGGCGAAAGGACAGATACGCAGTATTTT.

J is TRBJ1-1 and V is TRBV7-9; D gene ambiguous. Germline V gene sequence: CDR1 SEHNR, CDR2 FQNEAQ (reference sequence). This CDR3 comprises 12 residues. Trimming removed 4 bases at V and 5 bases at J, with 8 bases between. CDR3 residues: CASSSSVTEAFF. CDR3 bases: TGTGCCAGCAGCTCCAGCGTAACTGAAGCTTTCTTT.

The chain couples TRBV30 to TRBJ1-1; no definite D call. CDR1 and CDR2 (germline): GTSNPN, SVGIG (reference sequence). V was shortened by 0 bases and J by 6 bases, with 11 bases between the two germline ends. The CDR3 loop spans 13 amino acids. The CDR3: CAWSVGAVAEAFF. In DNA, the CDR3 is TGTGCCTGGAGTGTGGGAGCGGTCGCTGAAGCTTTCTTT.

The J gene is TRBJ1-1, the V gene TRBV5-1; D is possibly TRBD1 (5 bases). Germline V gene sequence: CDR1 SGHRS, CDR2 YFSETQ. Trimming cost V 4 bases and J 1 base, with 11 bases left between them. The CDR3 runs 14 residues. The CDR3 loop is CASSQQASNTEAFF. Here the CDR3 DNA reads TGCGCCAGCAGCCAACAGGCGTCGAACACTGAAGCTTTCTTT. The full variable domain, its missing parts supplied by reference TRBV5-1 and TRBJ1-1, is KAGVTQTPRYLIKTRGQQVTLSCSPISGHRSVSWYQQTPGQGLQFLFEYFSETQRNKGNFPGRFSGRQFSNSRSEMNVSTLELGDSALYLCASSQQASNTEAFFGQGTRLTVV.

The rearrangement uses TRBV7-9 and TRBJ1-1, with 7 positions matching TRBD1. Trimming removed 5 bases from V and 5 bases from J; junction bases left unmatched: 5. CDR1 and CDR2 (germline): SEHNR, FQNEAQ (reference sequence). The CDR3 runs 13 residues. The CDR3, as DNA: TGTGCCAGCAGCCCAGAGACAGGGACTGAAGCTTTCTTT. Translating it yields CASSPETGTEAFF.

The chain combines TRBV7-2 with TRBJ1-2, with 8 positions matching TRBD1. Germline CDR1 reads SGHTA; CDR2 reads FQGNSA. After removal of 5 bases from V and 0 bases from J, the junction contained 8 bases not matched to a gene. This CDR3 is 16 amino acids long. The CDR3, as DNA: TGTGCCAGCAGCCGAGGACAGGGACTTACTAACTATGGCTACACCTTC. Residues: CASSRGQGLTNYGYTF. The variable domain in full, with the rest retrieved from reference TRBV7-2 and TRBJ1-2, is GAGVSQSPSNKVTEKGKDVELRCDPISGHTALYWYRQSLGQGLEFLIYFQGNSAPDKSGLPSDRFSAERTGGSVSTLTIQRTQQEDSAVYLCASSRGQGLTNYGYTFGSGTRLTVV.

The CDR3 nucleotides are TGTGCCATCAGTGAGACAGAGGGGCCCCAGCATTTT. This gives the protein CAISETEGPQHF. V usage is TRBV10-3 and J usage is TRBJ1-5, with D hard to call. The V and J ends lost 2 bases and 9 bases respectively, with 8 bases between them. Germline assignment: CDR1 ENHRY and CDR2 SYGVKD. CDR3 length: 12 amino acids.

A single count supports this clonotype. The chain uses TRBV2 and TRBJ1-2; unclear D gene. The CDR3 length is 14 residues. Trimming stripped 4 bases from V and 4 bases from J, with 13 bases between. Germline lookup yields CDR1 SNHLY and CDR2 FYNNEI. DNA for the CDR3: TGTGCCAGCAGTGCAGCCGACCGATCCTATGGCTACACCTTC. It is translated as CASSAADRSYGYTF. The complete variable domain, with remaining parts taken from reference TRBV2 and TRBJ1-2, reads EPEVTQTPSHQVTQMGQEVILRCVPISNHLYFYWYRQILGQKVEFLVSFYNNEISEKSEIFDDQFSVERPDGSNFTLKIRSTKLEDSAMYFCASSAADRSYGYTFGSGTRLTVV.